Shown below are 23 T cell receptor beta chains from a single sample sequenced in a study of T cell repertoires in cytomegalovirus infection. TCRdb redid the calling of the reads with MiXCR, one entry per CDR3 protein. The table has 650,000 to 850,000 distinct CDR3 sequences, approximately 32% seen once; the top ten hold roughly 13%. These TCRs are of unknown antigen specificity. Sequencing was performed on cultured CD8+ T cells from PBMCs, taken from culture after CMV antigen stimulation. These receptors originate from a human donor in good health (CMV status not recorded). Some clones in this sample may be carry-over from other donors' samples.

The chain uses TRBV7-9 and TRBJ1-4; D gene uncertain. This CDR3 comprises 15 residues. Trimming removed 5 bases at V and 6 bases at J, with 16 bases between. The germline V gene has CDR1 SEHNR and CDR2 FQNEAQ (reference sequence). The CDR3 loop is CASSLLEGRDEKLFF. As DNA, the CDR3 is TGTGCCAGCAGCCTCCTAGAGGGCAGAGATGAAAAACTGTTTTTT.

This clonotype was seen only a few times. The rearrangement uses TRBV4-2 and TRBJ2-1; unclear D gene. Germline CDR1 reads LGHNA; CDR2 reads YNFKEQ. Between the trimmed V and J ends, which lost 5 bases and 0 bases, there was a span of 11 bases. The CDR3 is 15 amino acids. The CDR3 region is CASSIIPVSYNEQFF. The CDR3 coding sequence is TGTGCCAGCAGCATCATTCCCGTCTCCTACAATGAGCAGTTCTTC.

The CDR3 coding sequence is TGTGCCAGCAGCCACAACCAGGGAGGTGGCTACACCTTC. This sequence encodes CASSHNQGGGYTF. The chain has TRBV14 and TRBJ1-2; D might be TRBD1 (5 bases). The V and J ends lost 3 bases and 7 bases respectively, with 12 bases between them. The CDR3 sequence is 13 residues long. CDR1 is SGHDN, CDR2 FVKESK, per germline.

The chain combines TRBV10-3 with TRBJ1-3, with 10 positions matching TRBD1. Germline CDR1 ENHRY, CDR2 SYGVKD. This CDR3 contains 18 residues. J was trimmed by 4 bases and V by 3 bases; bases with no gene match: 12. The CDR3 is CAISDGPGQGGLGNTIYF. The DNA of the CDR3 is TGTGCCATCAGTGATGGTCCTGGACAGGGGGGCCTCGGAAACACCATATATTTT.

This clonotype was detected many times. CDR3: CASSPGTTNTEAFF. As DNA, the CDR3 is TGTGCCAGCAGTCCCGGGACAACGAACACTGAAGCTTTCTTT. This rearrangement joins TRBV12-3 or TRBV12-4 to TRBJ1-1; possible D gene TRBD1, 6 bases. V was pared by 5 bases and J by 1 base, with 11 bases between. CDR3 length: 14 amino acids.

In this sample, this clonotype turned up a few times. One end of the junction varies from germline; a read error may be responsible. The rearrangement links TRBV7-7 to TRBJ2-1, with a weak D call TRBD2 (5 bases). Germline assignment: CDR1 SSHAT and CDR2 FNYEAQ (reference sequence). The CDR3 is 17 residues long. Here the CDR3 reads CASSLALGVGNGNEQFF. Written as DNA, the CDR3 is TGTGCTAGCAGCTTAGCGTTAGGAGTGGGAAATGGGAATGAGCAGTTCTTC. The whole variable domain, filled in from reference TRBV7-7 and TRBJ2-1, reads GAGVSQSPRYKVTKRGQDVTLRCDPISSHATLYWYQQALGQGPEFLTYFNYEAQPDKSGLPSDRFSAERPEGSISTLTIQRTEQRDSAMYRCASSLALGVGNGNEQFFGPGTRLTVL.

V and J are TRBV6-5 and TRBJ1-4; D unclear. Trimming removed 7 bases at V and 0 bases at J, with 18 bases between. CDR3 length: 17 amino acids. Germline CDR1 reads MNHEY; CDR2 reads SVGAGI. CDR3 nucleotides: TGTGCCAGCAACTCCGGCCGGCCCCTTACAACTAATGAAAAACTGTTTTTT. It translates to CASNSGRPLTTNEKLFF.

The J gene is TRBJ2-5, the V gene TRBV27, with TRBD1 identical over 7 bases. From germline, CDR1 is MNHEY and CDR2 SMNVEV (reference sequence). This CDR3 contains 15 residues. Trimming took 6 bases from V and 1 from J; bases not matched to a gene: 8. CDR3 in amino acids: CASSLTTGLQETQYF. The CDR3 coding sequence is TGTGCCAGCAGCCTAACGACAGGGCTCCAAGAGACCCAGTACTTC.

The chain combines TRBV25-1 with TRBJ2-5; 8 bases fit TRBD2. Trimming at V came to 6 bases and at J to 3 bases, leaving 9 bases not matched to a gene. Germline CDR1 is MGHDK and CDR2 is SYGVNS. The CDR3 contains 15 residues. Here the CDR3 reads CASSAHDGGEETQYF. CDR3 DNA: TGTGCCAGCAGCGCCCACGACGGGGGGGAAGAGACCCAGTACTTC.

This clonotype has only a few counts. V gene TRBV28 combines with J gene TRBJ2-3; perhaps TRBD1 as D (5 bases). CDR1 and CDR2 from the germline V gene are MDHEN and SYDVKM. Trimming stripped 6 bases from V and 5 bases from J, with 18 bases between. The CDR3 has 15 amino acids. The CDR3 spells CASSPGFLAQDTQYF. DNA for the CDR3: TGTGCCAGCAGCCCAGGGTTTTTGGCCCAAGATACGCAGTATTTT.

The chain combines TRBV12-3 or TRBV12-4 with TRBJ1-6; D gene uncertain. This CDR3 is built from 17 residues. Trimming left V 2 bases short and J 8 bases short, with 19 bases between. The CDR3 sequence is CASSLSLDGGSDSPLHF. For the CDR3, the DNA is TGTGCCAGCAGTTTAAGCCTGGACGGAGGATCGGATTCACCCCTCCACTTT.

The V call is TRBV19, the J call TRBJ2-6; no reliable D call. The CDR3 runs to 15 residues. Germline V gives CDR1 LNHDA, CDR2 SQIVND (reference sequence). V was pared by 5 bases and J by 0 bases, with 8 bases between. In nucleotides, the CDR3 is TGTGCCAGTAGTTCACGGTTCTCTGGGGCCAACGTCCTGACTTTC. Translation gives CASSSRFSGANVLTF.

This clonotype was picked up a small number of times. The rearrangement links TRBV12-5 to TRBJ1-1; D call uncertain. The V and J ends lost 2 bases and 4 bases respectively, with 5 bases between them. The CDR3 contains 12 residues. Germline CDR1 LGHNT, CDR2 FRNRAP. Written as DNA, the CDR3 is TGTGCTAGTGGTTTGAGTGCCACTGAAGCTTTCTTT. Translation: CASGLSATEAFF.

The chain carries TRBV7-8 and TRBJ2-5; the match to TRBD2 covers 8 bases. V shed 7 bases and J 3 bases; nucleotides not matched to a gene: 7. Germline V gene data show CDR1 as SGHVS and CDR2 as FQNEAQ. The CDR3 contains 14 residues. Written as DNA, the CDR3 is TGTGCCAGCACCCCGGGGGGGATAGAAGAGACCCAGTACTTC. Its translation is CASTPGGIEETQYF. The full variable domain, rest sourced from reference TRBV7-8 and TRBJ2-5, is GAGVSQSPRYKVAKRGQDVALRCDPISGHVSLFWYQQALGQGPEFLTYFQNEAQLDKSGLPSDRFFAERPEGSVSTLKIQRTQQEDSAVYLCASTPGGIEETQYFGPGTRLLVL.

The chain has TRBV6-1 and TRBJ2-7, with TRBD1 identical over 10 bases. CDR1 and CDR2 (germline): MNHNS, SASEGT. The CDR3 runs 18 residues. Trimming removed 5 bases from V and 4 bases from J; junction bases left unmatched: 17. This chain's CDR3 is CASSPGTGALGWVYEQYV. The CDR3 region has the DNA TGTGCCAGCAGTCCCGGGACAGGGGCCTTAGGTTGGGTATACGAGCAGTACGTC.

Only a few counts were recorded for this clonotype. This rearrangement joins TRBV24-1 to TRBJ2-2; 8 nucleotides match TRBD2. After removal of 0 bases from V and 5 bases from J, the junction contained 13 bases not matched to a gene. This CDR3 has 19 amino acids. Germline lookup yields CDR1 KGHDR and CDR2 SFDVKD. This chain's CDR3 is CATSDLWTSSSGGTGELFF. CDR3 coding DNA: TGTGCCACCAGTGATTTGTGGACCTCTTCATCGGGAGGGACCGGGGAGCTGTTTTTT.

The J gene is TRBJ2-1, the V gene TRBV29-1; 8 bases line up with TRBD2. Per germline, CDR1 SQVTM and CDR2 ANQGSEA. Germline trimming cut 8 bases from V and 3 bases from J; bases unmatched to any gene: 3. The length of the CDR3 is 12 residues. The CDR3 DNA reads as TGCAGCACCGGGGGGGACTACAATGAGCAGTTCTTC. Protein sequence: CSTGGDYNEQFF.

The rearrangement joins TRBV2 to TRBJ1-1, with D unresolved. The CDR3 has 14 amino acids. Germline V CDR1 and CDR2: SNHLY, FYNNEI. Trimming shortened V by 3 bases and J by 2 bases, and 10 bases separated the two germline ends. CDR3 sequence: CASSEWTVNTEAFF. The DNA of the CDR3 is TGTGCCAGCAGTGAGTGGACGGTCAACACTGAAGCTTTCTTT.

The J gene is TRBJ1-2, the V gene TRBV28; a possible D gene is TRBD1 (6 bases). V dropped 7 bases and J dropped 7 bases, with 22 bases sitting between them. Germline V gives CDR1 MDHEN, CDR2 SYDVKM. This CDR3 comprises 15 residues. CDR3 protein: CASKKGGTVRFGYTF. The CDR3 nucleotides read TGTGCCAGCAAAAAAGGGGGGACCGTCCGTTTTGGCTACACCTTC.

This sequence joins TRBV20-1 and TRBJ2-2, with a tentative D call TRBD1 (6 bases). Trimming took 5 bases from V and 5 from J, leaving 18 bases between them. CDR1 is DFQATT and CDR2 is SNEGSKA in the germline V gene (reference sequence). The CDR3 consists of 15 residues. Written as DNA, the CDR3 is TGCAGTGCTTCGCACCTCGCAGGGGATACCGGGGAGCTGTTTTTT. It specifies CSASHLAGDTGELFF.

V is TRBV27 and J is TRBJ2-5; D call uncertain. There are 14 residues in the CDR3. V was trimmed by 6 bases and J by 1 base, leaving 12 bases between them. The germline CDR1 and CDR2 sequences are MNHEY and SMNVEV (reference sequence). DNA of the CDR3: TGTGCCAGCAGAGAGGCAGGAGTCCAAGAGACCCAGTACTTC. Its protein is CASREAGVQETQYF.

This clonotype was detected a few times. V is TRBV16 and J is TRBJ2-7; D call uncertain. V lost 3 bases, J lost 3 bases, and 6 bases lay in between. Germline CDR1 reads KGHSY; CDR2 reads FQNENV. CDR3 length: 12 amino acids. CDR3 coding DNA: TGTGCCAGCAGCCACAAATTCTACGAGCAGTACGTC. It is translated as CASSHKFYEQYV.

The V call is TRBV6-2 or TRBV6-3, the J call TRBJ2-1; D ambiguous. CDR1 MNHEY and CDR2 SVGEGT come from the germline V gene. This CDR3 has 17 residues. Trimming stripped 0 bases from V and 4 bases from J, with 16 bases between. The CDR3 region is CASSYSISHSQYNEQFF. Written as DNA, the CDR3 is TGTGCCAGCAGTTACTCGATATCTCACTCACAGTACAATGAGCAGTTCTTC.